This entry features one TCR beta chain sequence. No antigen is known for it. Germline V gives CDR1 DFQATT, CDR2 SNEGSKA (reference sequence). This CDR3 has 13 residues. V shed 6 bases, J shed 5 bases, and the junction held 7 bases outside the gene matches. These data are taken from a study of breast tumors, draining lymph nodes, adjacent tissues. Study observations and caveats: The lymph node origin of tumor T cells was framed as consistent with a hypothesis, not demonstrated. Tumor TCR diversity was below lymph nodes but above nontumor tissue. Luminal-like breast cancer showed significantly greater tumor-nontumor repertoire similarity than basal-like breast cancer did. Data fit most tumor T cells coming from lymph node, expanding in tumor.

TCRdb itself ran the multiplex PCR reads through MiXCR, one entry per CDR3 protein. This sample has over 60,000 distinct CDR3 sequences, with approximately 62% found just once. Sequencing input: breast tumor tissue. The source is a female donor with breast cancer. Some clones in this sample may be carry-over from other donors' samples. The chain recombines TRBV20-1 with TRBJ2-3; 8 nucleotides agree with TRBD1. Here the CDR3 reads CSATRGQGDTQYF. The CDR3 DNA is TGCAGTGCAACCAGGGGGCAAGGAGATACGCAGTATTTT.